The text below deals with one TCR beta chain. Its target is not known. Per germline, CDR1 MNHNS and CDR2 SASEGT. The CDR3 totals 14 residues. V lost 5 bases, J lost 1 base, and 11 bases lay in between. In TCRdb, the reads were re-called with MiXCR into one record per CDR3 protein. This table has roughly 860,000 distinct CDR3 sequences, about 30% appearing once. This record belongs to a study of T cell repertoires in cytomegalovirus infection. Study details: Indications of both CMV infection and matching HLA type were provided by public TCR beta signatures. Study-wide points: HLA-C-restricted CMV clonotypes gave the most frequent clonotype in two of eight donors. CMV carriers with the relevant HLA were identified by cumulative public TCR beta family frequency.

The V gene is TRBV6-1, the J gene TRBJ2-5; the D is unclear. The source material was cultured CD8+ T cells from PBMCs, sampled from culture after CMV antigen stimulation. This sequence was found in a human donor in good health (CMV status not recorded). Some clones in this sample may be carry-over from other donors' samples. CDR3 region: CASSPIRPQETQYF. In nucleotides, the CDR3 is TGTGCCAGCAGTCCAATACGTCCCCAAGAGACCCAGTACTTC.